The rows below give T cell receptor beta chains drawn from one sample of a study of Ad26.COV2.S vaccination and SARS-CoV-2 variants. Sequencing used immunoSEQ multiplex PCR; TCRdb keeps in-frame clones, though not all of them. Of some 520,000 clones listed, around nine tenths are singletons. The source was peripheral blood, collected in a trial of Ad26.COV2.S vaccine versus placebo. These receptor sequences come from a person between 18 and 65 years old who received the Ad26.COV2.S COVID-19 vaccine or a placebo. Each CDR3 is given without its conserved first and last residue. The size entry is marked missing in some rows and otherwise reads once, few, many or a size class.

>-|TRBJ1-1|TRBV7-2
ASSPQLGQGGTEAF
>-|TRBJ2-7|TRBV5-1
ASSAYRGQPYEQY
>-|TRBJ1-2|TRBV19
ASSTPTGPYGYT
>-|TRBJ2-7|TRBV12-3/TRBV12-4
ASRAGNEQY
>-|TRBJ1-1|TRBV10-3
AIREWTATEAF
>-|TRBJ1-5|TRBV28
ASNPQGLSDQPQH
>-|TRBJ2-1|TRBV3-1/TRBV3-2
ASSLAGTRNEQF
>-|TRBJ2-7|TRBV6-5
ASRDRGLPEQY
>-|TRBJ2-2|TRBV11-2
ASSLHVGGGNTGELF
>-|TRBJ2-2|TRBV11-2
ASSSVRSGELF
>-|TRBJ2-7|TRBV20-1
SASQTSGITYEQY
>-|TRBJ2-2|TRBV7-2
ASSFSTPGGTGELF
>-|TRBJ2-7|TRBV11-1
ASSLGANYEQY
>few|TRBJ1-4|TRBV6-5
ASSYSASTAGGKLF
>once|TRBJ1-1|TRBV19
ASSIGPGAF
>-|TRBJ2-2|TRBV19
ASRGQGAANTGELF
>-|TRBJ1-5|TRBV5-6
ASSQTPGQPQH